Detailed here is one T cell receptor (beta chain). Libraries were prepared by immunoSEQ multiplex PCR; TCRdb keeps only in-frame clonotypes and omits some of them. Among about 400,000 clones listed, roughly 89% were seen once. The sample is drawn from a study of blood T cell repertoires in COVID-19. The sequenced material came from peripheral blood. The clonotype originates from a woman in her twenties or thirties with active or convalescent COVID-19.

The CDR3 spells CASATGVNSPLHF. CDR3 in DNA: TGCGCCAGCGCGACAGGGGTTAATTCACCCCTCCACTTT. The chain links TRBV10-1 to TRBJ1-6; 8 bases are a match to TRBD1. From germline, CDR1 is WNHNN and CDR2 SYGVQD (reference sequence). V lost 8 bases to trimming and J lost 6 bases; unmatched junction nucleotides: 3. CDR3 size: 13 residues.